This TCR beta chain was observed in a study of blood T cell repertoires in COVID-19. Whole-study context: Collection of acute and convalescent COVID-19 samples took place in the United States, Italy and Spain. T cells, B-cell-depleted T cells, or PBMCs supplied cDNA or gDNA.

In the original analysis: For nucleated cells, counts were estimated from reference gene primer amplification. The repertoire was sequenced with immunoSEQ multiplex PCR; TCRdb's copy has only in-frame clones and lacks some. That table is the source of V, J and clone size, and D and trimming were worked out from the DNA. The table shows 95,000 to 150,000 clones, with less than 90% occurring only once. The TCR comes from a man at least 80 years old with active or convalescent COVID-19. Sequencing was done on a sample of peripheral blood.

The CDR3 protein is CASSQDWLAGESYEQYF. CDR3 DNA: TGCGCCAGCAGCCAAGATTGGCTAGCGGGAGAAAGCTACGAGCAGTACTTC. The rearrangement uses TRBV4-1 and TRBJ2-7, with TRBD2 matching 10 bases. V lost 0 bases, J lost 3 bases, and 8 bases stayed unmatched. The CDR3 contains 17 residues. CDR1 is MGHRA, CDR2 YSYEKL, per germline.